The 18 T cell receptor beta chains presented below share a single source sample, sequenced in a study of cytomegalovirus exposure and HLA in healthy donors. The PCR used 60 Vbeta and 13 Jbeta primers. The repertoire was sequenced with immunoSEQ multiplex PCR; TCRdb's copy has only in-frame clones and lacks some. The sample carries about 140,000 clones, approximately 78% recorded once. Material for sequencing was PBMCs. These receptors were taken from a young woman in good health and CMV-seropositive.

V usage is TRBV6-4 and J usage is TRBJ2-2; 7 bases are a match to TRBD2. Germline trimming cut 5 bases from V and 5 bases from J; bases unmatched to any gene: 5. The CDR3 consists of 14 residues. The germline gives CDR1 MRHNA, CDR2 SNTAGT. This chain's CDR3 is CASSTSEETGELFF. Here the CDR3 DNA reads TGTGCCAGCAGTACTAGCGAAGAGACCGGGGAGCTGTTTTTT.

The rearrangement joins TRBV6-1 to TRBJ2-1; D might be TRBD1 (5 bases). The CDR3 spans 15 residues. V was trimmed by 2 bases and J by 4 bases, leaving 12 bases between them. CDR1 is MNHNS and CDR2 is SASEGT in the germline V gene. The CDR3 is CASSELGQKYNEQFF. The CDR3 region has the DNA TGTGCCAGCAGTGAACTGGGGCAGAAATACAATGAGCAGTTCTTC.

The chain joins TRBV27 to TRBJ2-7; maybe TRBD1 (5 bases). CDR1 MNHEY and CDR2 SMNVEV come from the germline V gene (reference sequence). This CDR3 has 17 amino acids. V shed 6 bases and J shed 1 base, with 22 bases lying between them. DNA for the CDR3: TGTGCCAGCAGAGAAATGGGAATGGGGCAGGGATCCTACGAGCAGTACTTC. Amino acid sequence: CASREMGMGQGSYEQYF.

The CDR3 loop reads CASSYGAGRGYTF. The CDR3 DNA reads TGTGCCAGCAGTTACGGTGCGGGTAGAGGCTACACCTTC. This chain uses TRBV6-5 with TRBJ1-2; D remains unclear. V gave up 2 bases and J gave up 8 bases, with 12 bases separating them. Germline values: CDR1 MNHEY, CDR2 SVGAGI. The CDR3 sequence is 13 residues long.

This chain links TRBV6-5 with TRBJ1-1, with D maybe TRBD1 (5 bases). Germline V lookup: CDR1 MNHEY, CDR2 SVGAGI. This CDR3 has 13 amino acids. The germline V and J ends were trimmed by 2 bases and 4 bases, with 8 bases remaining between them. This CDR3 reads CASSYQGSTEAFF. The CDR3 DNA follows: TGTGCCAGCAGTTACCAGGGAAGCACTGAAGCTTTCTTT.

The rearrangement joins TRBV6-5 to TRBJ1-1; 7 bases match TRBD1. The CDR3 extends over 16 amino acids. Trimming at V came to 2 bases and at J to 0 bases, leaving 6 bases not matched to a gene. Germline CDR1 reads MNHEY; CDR2 reads SVGAGI. CDR3 in amino acids: CASSYSSGTVNTEAFF. For the CDR3, the DNA is TGTGCCAGCAGTTACAGTTCTGGGACAGTGAACACTGAAGCTTTCTTT.

The chain recombines TRBV27 with TRBJ1-2; TRBD1 agrees at 10 bases. The germline gives CDR1 MNHEY, CDR2 SMNVEV (reference sequence). The junction had 1 base not matched to a gene; V was cut back by 3 bases and J by 6 bases. There are 13 residues in the CDR3. The CDR3 spells CASSLTGGHGYTF. CDR3 sequence (DNA): TGTGCCAGCAGTTTGACAGGGGGCCATGGCTACACCTTC.

This chain links TRBV7-9 with TRBJ2-7; 10 nucleotides match TRBD1. V dropped 5 bases and J dropped 5; count of bases not matched to a gene: 6. Germline V lookup: CDR1 SEHNR, CDR2 FQNEAQ (reference sequence). The CDR3 extends over 14 amino acids. The CDR3, as DNA: TGTGCCAGCAGCCGTCCCGGGACAGGGGACGAGCAGTACTTC. Translated: CASSRPGTGDEQYF.

This chain connects TRBV19 to TRBJ2-6; 7 nucleotides match TRBD1. Looked up from germline, CDR1 is LNHDA and CDR2 is SQIVND (reference sequence). V shed 0 bases and J 2 bases; nucleotides not matched to a gene: 1. The CDR3 runs to 16 residues. The CDR3 bases are TGTGCCAGTAGTATAGAGACAGGGACTGGGGCCAACGTCCTGACTTTC. This translates into CASSIETGTGANVLTF.

The table lists this clone with a few counts. This chain connects TRBV29-1 to TRBJ1-2, with D hard to call. Trimming removed 2 bases at V and 1 base at J, with 8 bases between. The V gene's germline CDR1 is SQVTM and CDR2 ANQGSEA. This CDR3 has 13 residues. CDR3 residues: CSVETASNYGYTF. In DNA form, the CDR3 reads TGCAGCGTTGAAACGGCTAGTAACTATGGCTACACCTTC.

This chain uses TRBV30 with TRBJ1-5; possible D gene TRBD1, 5 bases. V lost 0 bases, J lost 3 bases, and 12 bases lay in between. There are 15 residues in the CDR3. Germline assignment: CDR1 GTSNPN and CDR2 SVGIG (reference sequence). The CDR3: CAWSVGGADNQPQHF. The CDR3 nucleotides are TGTGCCTGGAGTGTGGGTGGGGCGGACAATCAGCCCCAGCATTTT.

The V call is TRBV19, the J call TRBJ1-5; 7 bases match TRBD1. Germline assignment: CDR1 LNHDA and CDR2 SQIVND (reference sequence). This CDR3 is 16 amino acids long. V trimming: 5 bases; J trimming: 3 bases; junction bases outside the gene matches: 10. The CDR3 DNA reads TGTGCCAGTAGTCGAGGGACAGTCTCCGCCAATCAGCCCCAGCATTTT. Amino acid sequence: CASSRGTVSANQPQHF.

The V call is TRBV13, the J call TRBJ2-3; 7 bases are shared with TRBD1. In germline, CDR1 is PRHDT, CDR2 FYEKMQ (reference sequence). The CDR3 totals 12 residues. V trimming: 5 bases; J trimming: 7 bases; junction bases outside the gene matches: 3. The CDR3 bases are TGTGCCAGCAGCCCAGGGGGTTATACGCAGTATTTT. Encoded protein: CASSPGGYTQYF.

The rearrangement uses TRBV5-1 and TRBJ1-4; unclear D gene. Trimming removed 1 base from V and 8 bases from J, with 15 bases in between. This CDR3 comprises 15 residues. Germline CDR1 and CDR2: SGHRS and YFSETQ. This CDR3 reads CASSLRDPSGEKLFF. DNA for the CDR3: TGCGCCAGCAGCTTGCGGGATCCCTCGGGCGAAAAACTGTTTTTT. Using reference TRBV5-1 and TRBJ1-4 for the parts outside the CDR3, the full variable domain is KAGVTQTPRYLIKTRGQQVTLSCSPISGHRSVSWYQQTPGQGLQFLFEYFSETQRNKGNFPGRFSGRQFSNSRSEMNVSTLELGDSALYLCASSLRDPSGEKLFFGSGTQLSVL.

The V call is TRBV28, the J call TRBJ2-7; D gene uncertain. Looked up from germline, CDR1 is MDHEN and CDR2 is SYDVKM. V was pared by 4 bases and J by 9 bases, with 13 bases between. This CDR3 is 12 amino acids long. CDR3 region: CASSSNLLGQYF. CDR3 nucleotide sequence: TGTGCCAGCAGTTCAAATCTCCTCGGGCAGTACTTC.

This clone occurred once. V usage is TRBV4-3 and J usage is TRBJ1-5; a possible D gene is TRBD1 (6 bases). The CDR3 consists of 16 residues. The V end lost 0 bases, the J end lost 7 bases, and 16 bases lay between the germline ends. From germline, CDR1 is LGHNA and CDR2 YSLEER. The CDR3 loop is CASSQDRGGVVQPQHF. CDR3 bases: TGCGCCAGCAGCCAAGATAGGGGGGGAGTGGTACAGCCCCAGCATTTT.

This chain links TRBV9 with TRBJ2-2; TRBD2 matches 12 bases. The CDR3 is 16 residues long. Trimming at V came to 0 bases and at J to 8 bases, leaving 5 bases not matched to a gene. The germline gives CDR1 SGDLS, CDR2 YYNGEE. The CDR3 DNA sequence: TGTGCCAGCAGCGTAGGACTAGCGGGGGCTGGAGGGGAGCTGTTTTTT. Translating gives CASSVGLAGAGGELFF. The full variable domain, in which reference TRBV9 and TRBJ2-2 provide the parts outside the CDR3, is DSGVTQTPKHLITATGQRVTLRCSPRSGDLSVYWYQQSLDQGLQFLIQYYNGEERAKGNILERFSAQQFPDLHSELNLSSLELGDSALYFCASSVGLAGAGGELFFGEGSRLTVL.

V is TRBV19 and J is TRBJ1-5; no clear D gene. Germline loops: CDR1 LNHDA, CDR2 SQIVND (reference sequence). The CDR3 sequence is 14 residues long. V lost 8 bases, J lost 8 bases, and 19 bases lay in between. CDR3 sequence: CASRWGSGREPQHF. The CDR3 DNA reads TGTGCCAGTCGGTGGGGATCTGGGAGAGAGCCCCAGCATTTT.